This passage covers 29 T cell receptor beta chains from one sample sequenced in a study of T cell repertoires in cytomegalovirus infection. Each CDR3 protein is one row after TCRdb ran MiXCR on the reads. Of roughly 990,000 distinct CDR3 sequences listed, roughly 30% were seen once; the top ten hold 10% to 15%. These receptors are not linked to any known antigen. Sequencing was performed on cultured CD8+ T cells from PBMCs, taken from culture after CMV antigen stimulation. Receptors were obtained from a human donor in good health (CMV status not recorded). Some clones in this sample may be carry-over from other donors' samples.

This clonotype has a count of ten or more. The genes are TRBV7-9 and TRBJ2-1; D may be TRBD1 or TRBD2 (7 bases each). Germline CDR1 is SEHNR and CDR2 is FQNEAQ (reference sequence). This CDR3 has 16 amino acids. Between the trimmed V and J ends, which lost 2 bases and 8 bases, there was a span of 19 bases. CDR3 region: CASSLPRGGGIDEQFF. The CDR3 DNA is TGTGCCAGCAGCTTACCTCGGGGAGGGGGCATAGATGAGCAGTTCTTC.

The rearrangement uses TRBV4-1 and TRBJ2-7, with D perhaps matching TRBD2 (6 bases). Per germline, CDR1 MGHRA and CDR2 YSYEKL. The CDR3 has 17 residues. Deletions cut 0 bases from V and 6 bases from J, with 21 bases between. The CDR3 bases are TGCGCCAGCAGCCAAGACCTCGGGGGACCTTGGGCGGGCGAGCAGTACTTC. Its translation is CASSQDLGGPWAGEQYF.

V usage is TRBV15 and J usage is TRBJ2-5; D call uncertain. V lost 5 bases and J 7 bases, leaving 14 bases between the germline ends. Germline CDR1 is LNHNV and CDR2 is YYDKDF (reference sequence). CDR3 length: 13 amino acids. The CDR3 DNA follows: TGTGCCACCAGCGTAACTCGGGCTGGGACCCAGTACTTC. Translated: CATSVTRAGTQYF.

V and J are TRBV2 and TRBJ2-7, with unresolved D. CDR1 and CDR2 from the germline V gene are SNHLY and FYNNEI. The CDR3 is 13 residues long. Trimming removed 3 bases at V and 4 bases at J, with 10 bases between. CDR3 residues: CASSEMRAYEQYF. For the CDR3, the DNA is TGTGCCAGCAGTGAGATGCGAGCGTACGAGCAGTACTTC. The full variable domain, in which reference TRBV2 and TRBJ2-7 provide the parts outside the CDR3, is EPEVTQTPSHQVTQMGQEVILRCVPISNHLYFYWYRQILGQKVEFLVSFYNNEISEKSEIFDDQFSVERPDGSNFTLKIRSTKLEDSAMYFCASSEMRAYEQYFGPGTRLTVT.

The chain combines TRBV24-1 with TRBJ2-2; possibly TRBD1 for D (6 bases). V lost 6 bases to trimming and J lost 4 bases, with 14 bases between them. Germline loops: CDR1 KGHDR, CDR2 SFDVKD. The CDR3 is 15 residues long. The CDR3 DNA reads TGTGCCACCAGTCCTGGCAGGGGATTCACCGGGGAGCTGTTTTTT. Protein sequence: CATSPGRGFTGELFF.

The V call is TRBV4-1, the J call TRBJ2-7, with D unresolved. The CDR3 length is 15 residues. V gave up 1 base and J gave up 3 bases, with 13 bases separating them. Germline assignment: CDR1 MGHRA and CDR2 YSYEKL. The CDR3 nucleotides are TGCGCCAGCAGCCAAGTAGTTGGGAACCGCTACGAGCAGTACTTC. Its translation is CASSQVVGNRYEQYF.

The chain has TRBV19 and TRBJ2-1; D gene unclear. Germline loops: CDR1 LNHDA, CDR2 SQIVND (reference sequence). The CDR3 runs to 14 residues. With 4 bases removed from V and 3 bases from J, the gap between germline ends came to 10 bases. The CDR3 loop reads CASSSSSYYNEQFF. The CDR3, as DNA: TGTGCCAGTAGTAGTAGCAGCTACTACAATGAGCAGTTCTTC. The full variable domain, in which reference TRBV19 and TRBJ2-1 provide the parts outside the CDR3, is DGGITQSPKYLFRKEGQNVTLSCEQNLNHDAMYWYRQDPGQGLRLIYYSQIVNDFQKGDIAEGYSVSREKKESFPLTVTSAQKNPTAFYLCASSSSSYYNEQFFGPGTRLTVL.

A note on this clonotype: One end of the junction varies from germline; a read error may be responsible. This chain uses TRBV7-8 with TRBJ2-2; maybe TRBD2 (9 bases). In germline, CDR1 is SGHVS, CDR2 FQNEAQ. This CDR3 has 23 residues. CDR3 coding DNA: TGTGGCAGCGGCTTAGAGGGACAGGAGACCTCTGAGCCTAGCGGGGTGATCACCGGGGAGCTGTTTTTT. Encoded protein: CGSGLEGQETSEPSGVITGELFF.

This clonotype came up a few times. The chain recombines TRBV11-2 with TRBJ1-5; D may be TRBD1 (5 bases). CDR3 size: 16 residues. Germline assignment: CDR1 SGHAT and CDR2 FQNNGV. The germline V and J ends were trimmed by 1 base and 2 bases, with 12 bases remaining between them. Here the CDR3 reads CASSLGAGRGNQPQHF. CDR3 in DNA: TGTGCCAGCAGCTTAGGGGCAGGGAGAGGCAATCAGCCCCAGCATTTT.

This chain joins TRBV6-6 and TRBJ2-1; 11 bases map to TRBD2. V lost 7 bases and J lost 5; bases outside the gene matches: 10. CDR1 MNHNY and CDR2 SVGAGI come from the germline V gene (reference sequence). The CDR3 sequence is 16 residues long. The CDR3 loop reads CASNLASGGTNNEQFF. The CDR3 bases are TGTGCCAGCAACTTGGCTAGCGGGGGGACTAACAATGAGCAGTTCTTC.

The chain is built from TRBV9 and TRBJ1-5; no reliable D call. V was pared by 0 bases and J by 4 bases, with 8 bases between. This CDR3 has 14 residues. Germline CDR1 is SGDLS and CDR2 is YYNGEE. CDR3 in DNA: TGTGCCAGCAGCGTAGACTCGAGGAATCAGCCCCAGCATTTT. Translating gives CASSVDSRNQPQHF.

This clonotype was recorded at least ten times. The CDR3 DNA reads TGTGCCAGCAGCTCCGGACAGGGGGCCTACAATGAGCAGTTCTTC. This translates into CASSSGQGAYNEQFF. The rearrangement links TRBV7-2 to TRBJ2-1; 10 positions agree with TRBD1. Trimming removed 4 bases from V and 2 bases from J; junction bases left unmatched: 2. This CDR3 is 15 amino acids long. Germline lookup yields CDR1 SGHTA and CDR2 FQGNSA.

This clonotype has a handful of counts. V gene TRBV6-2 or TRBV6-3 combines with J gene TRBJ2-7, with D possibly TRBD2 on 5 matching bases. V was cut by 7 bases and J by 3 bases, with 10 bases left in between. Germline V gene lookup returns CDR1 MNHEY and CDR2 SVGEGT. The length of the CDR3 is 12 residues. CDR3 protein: CASIDRGYEQYF. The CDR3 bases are TGTGCCAGCATCGACCGGGGCTACGAGCAGTACTTC.

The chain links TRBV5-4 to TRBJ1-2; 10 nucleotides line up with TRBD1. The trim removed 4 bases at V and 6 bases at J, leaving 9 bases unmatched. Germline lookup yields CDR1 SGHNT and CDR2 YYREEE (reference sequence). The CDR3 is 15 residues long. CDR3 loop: CASSPGTGERNGYTF. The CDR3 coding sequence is TGTGCCAGCAGCCCGGGGACAGGGGAAAGGAATGGCTACACCTTC.

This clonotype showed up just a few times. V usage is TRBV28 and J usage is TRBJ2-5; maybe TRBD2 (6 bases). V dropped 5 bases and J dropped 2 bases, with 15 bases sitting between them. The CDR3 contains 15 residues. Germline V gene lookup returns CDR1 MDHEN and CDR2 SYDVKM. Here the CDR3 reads CASSIDWGDQETQYF. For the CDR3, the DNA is TGTGCCAGCAGTATTGACTGGGGGGATCAAGAGACCCAGTACTTC.

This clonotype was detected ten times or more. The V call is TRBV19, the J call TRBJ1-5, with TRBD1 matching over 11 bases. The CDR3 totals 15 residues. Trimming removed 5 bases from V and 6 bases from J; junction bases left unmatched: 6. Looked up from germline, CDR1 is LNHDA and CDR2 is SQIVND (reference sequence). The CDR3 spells CASSAWTGGTQPQHF. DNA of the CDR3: TGTGCCAGTAGTGCCTGGACAGGGGGCACTCAGCCCCAGCATTTT.

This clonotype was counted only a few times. The CDR3 loop is CASEQVHRPQHF. The CDR3 DNA follows: TGTGCCAGCGAACAGGTCCATCGTCCCCAGCATTTT. The chain links TRBV12-3 or TRBV12-4 to TRBJ1-5, with D possibly matching TRBD1 (5 bases). Trimming cost V 8 bases and J 10 bases, with 15 bases left between them. The CDR3 has 12 amino acids.

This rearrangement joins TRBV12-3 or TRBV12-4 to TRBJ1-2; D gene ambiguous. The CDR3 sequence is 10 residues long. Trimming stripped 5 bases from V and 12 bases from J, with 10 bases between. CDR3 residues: CASSPDKNTF. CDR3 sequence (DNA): TGTGCCAGCAGTCCCGATAAAAACACCTTC.

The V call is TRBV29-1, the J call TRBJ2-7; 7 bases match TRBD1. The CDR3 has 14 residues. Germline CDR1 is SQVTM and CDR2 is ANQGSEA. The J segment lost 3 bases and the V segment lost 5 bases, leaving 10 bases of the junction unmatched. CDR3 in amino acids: CSVSNRQGFYEQYV. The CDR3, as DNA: TGCAGCGTTTCCAATCGACAGGGCTTCTACGAGCAGTACGTC.

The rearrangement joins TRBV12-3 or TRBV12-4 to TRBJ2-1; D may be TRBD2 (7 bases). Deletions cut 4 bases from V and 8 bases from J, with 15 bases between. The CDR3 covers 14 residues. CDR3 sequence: CASSSLGGRDEQFF. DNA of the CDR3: TGTGCCAGCAGTTCCTTAGGGGGGAGGGATGAGCAGTTCTTC.

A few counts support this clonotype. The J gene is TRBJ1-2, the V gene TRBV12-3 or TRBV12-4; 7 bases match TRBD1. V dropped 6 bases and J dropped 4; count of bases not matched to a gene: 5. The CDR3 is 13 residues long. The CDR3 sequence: CASSVTGRYGYTF. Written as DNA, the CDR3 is TGTGCCAGCAGCGTGACAGGGCGCTATGGCTACACCTTC.

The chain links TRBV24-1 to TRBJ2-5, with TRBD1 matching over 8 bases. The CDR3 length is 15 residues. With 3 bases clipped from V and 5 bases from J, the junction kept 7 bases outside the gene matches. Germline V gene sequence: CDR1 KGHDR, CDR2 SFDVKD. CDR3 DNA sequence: TGTGCCACCAGTGATCCCCCCAGGGGGCATGAGACCCAGTACTTC. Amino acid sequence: CATSDPPRGHETQYF.

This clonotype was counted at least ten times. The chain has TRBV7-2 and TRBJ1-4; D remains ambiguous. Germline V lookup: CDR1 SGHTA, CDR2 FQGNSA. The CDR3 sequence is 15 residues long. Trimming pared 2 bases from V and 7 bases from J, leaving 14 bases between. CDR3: CASSLNTPRTEKLFF. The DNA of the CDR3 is TGTGCCAGCAGCTTAAACACCCCTAGGACTGAAAAACTGTTTTTT.

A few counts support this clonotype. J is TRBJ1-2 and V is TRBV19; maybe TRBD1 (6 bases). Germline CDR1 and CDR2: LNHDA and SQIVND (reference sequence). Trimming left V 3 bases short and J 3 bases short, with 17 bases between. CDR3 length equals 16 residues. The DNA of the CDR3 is TGTGCCAGTAGTATTCACCTCAGGGGCCTCCACTATGGCTACACCTTC. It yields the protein CASSIHLRGLHYGYTF.

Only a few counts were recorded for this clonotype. The CDR3 region has the DNA TGTGCCAGCAGCCAATTTCACAGGGGGCAGGAGCAGTTCTTC. As protein: CASSQFHRGQEQFF. The chain employs TRBV14 and TRBJ2-1; 9 nucleotides align to TRBD1. The CDR3 has 14 amino acids. J lost 10 bases, V lost 2 bases, and 6 bases had no gene match. Germline CDR1 SGHDN, CDR2 FVKESK.

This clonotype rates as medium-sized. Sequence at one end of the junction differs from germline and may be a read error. The CDR3 here is CASSPSLADTQYF. CDR3 nucleotide sequence: TGTGCTAGCAGTCCGTCTTTGGCAGATACGCAGTATTTT. The gene calls are TRBV7-7 and TRBJ2-3, with no clear D. Germline V lookup: CDR1 SSHAT, CDR2 FNYEAQ (reference sequence). This CDR3 comprises 13 residues.

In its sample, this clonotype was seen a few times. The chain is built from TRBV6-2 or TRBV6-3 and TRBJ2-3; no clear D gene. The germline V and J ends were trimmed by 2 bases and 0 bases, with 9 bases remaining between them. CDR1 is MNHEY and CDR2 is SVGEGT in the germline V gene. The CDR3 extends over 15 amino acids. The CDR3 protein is CASSYGSPSTDTQYF. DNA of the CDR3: TGTGCCAGCAGTTACGGTTCACCTAGCACAGATACGCAGTATTTT.

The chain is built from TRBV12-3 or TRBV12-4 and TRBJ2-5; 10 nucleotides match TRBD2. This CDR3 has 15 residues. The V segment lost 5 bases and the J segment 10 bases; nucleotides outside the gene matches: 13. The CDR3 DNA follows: TGTGCCAGCAGTCCCATCGGACTAGCGGACGCGGACCAGTACTTC. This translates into CASSPIGLADADQYF.

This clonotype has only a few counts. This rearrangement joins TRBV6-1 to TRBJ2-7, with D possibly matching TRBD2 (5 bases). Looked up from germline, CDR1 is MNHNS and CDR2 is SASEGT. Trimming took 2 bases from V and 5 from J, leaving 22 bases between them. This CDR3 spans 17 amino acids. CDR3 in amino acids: CASSEWVGSIPFDEQYV. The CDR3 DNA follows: TGTGCCAGCAGTGAATGGGTTGGGAGCATCCCATTCGACGAGCAGTACGTC.